Sequencing of this T cell receptor beta chain was carried out in a study of shared clonotypes between healthy human individuals (dated by TCRdb to 2018 to 2020). Concerning the study at large: Two women and a few men aged 18 to 49 years were included in the cohort. For each donor, three plates each were used for CD4 naive and CD4 memory, two plates were used for CD8 naive, and one plate was used for CD8 memory. The study deeply sequenced blood TCR repertoires of 5 or 6 healthy adults to estimate repertoire size and the extent of clonotype sharing between individuals. To increase sequencing depth and limit assay-specific biases, TCR repertoire library preparation and sequencing were carried out by different laboratories using diverse techniques. Each donor's leukapheresis produced roughly between roughly 0.9 and 8.9 billion PBMCs.

Healthy HIV-negative adults with no recently reported acute infections or vaccinations were included as donors. Only Caucasian adults living in Nashville, Tennessee, USA were represented among the donors. CD4+ T cells were enriched by magnetic negative selection, after which naive cells were positively selected on CD45RA and the negative fraction was taken as the memory subset. After blood collection by leukapheresis, PBMCs were isolated using Ficoll-Histopaque density gradient centrifugation and then cryopreserved in the vapor phase of liquid nitrogen. Purity and quantity of every magnetically sorted T cell population were checked by analytical flow cytometry. From each sorted fraction, genomic DNA was isolated and quantified by UV absorbance on a Nanodrop 2000c. Reading the germline V gene (reference sequence) gives CDR1 SGHNT and CDR2 YYREEE. Unmatched junction bases come to 3, with V trimmed by 1 base and J by 1 base. The CDR3 goes from the cysteine to the phenylalanine over 15 residues. Only CDR3 DNA remains: 45 bases, in frame from the first base.

Here is what the overall study found, with its caveats: Sampling was limited to blood, and TCR repertoires in tissue likely differ from TCR repertoires in blood. Rarefaction of sorted-subset datasets indicated incomplete sequencing despite the large sequencing depth. Because the study included only a small number of donors, the genetic and exposure-history diversity represented was limited. Naive subsets generally had larger estimated clonotype richness than memory subsets did. Across a few donors, around 5% of naive CD4, roughly 3.5% of naive CD8, roughly 2.3% of memory CD4, and approximately 0.4% of memory CD8 clonotypes were shared. Higher generation probabilities were observed for clonotypes shared by all four sorted-subset donors than for non-shared clonotypes. Pairwise subsampling led to the expectation that sequencing depth would affect the degree of clonotype sharing among donors.

Using the deep immunoSEQ assay, TCR CDR3 regions were amplified from genomic DNA by multiplex PCR. Extracted genomic DNA from each cell subset was spread evenly across all wells of several immunoSEQ 96-well plates, with each plate serving as a replicate. For sorted subsets, around 200 ng genomic DNA, equal to 25,000 to 35,000 T cell genomes, was loaded into each replicate PCR. The purified libraries were quantified using a Qubit 3.0 fluorometer, sized with a Bioanalyzer 2100, and then quantified again using the KAPA Library Quantification kit. Every immunoSEQ 96-well plate was sequenced on a separate single-read 150-cycle Illumina NextSeq 550 flow cell. Per the original workflow: The immunoSEQ output contained only junctional sequences without quality scores, so filtering could not match that applied to full-length reads. Sequences were annotated with PyIR, a Python wrapper for IgBLAST v1.9, and V/J genes and CDR3 were assigned using IMGT germline references. Any read was removed if the V/J assignment was weak (E-value above 1e-6), the CDR3 was missing, or the read contained stop codons, out-of-frame junctions, or ambiguous translated residues. A V3J clonotype was defined by an identical inferred V gene, J gene, and CDR3 amino acid sequence. Percentage overlap between repertoires was calculated by dividing the number of shared unique clonotypes by the size of the smaller repertoire. Three approaches were used to assess repertoire richness: RTK rarefaction, the Chao1 estimator, and Recon v2.1 estimates of unobserved clonotypes. For all TCRbeta clonotypes obtained by the gDNA method from several donors, generation probabilities were computed with OLGA. Held by TCRdb, this immuneACCESS table contains in-frame sequences only and omits some clones. Under half of the omission traces to an unresolved V gene where checked; the cause of the rest is unknown. V and J calls and clone size are those listed in that table; D and trimming were worked out from the DNA. The sample records around 700,000 clones, about 74% of which are singletons. Approximately 1.8% of the sample is held by the ten biggest clonotypes.

As for this clone: The antigen this receptor binds is unknown. Base qualities are missing; no much larger clone stands one base away.

The V and J segments used are TRBV5-4 and TRBJ2-7, with 9 middle bases fitting TRBD1. This clonotype was sampled from a woman in her 30s in good health. Sequencing was carried out using memory CD4+ T cells sorted from blood. Sample cell subset or site, as interpreted from the label and publication: CD45RA-negative fraction. DNA sequence: TGTGCCAGCAGCTTGCGGACAGGGGTATCCTACGAGCAGTACTTC. It specifies CASSLRTGVSYEQYF.